The entry below gives a single TCR beta chain sequence along with its context. Its antigen is not known. Generated by immunoSEQ multiplex PCR, the TCRdb table keeps only in-frame clones and is missing some. The sample consists of over 14,000 clones, roughly 80% of them appearing once. The sample is drawn from a study of tumor-infiltrating lymphocytes in localized non-small cell lung cancer. Study in general: Patients included smokers and never-smokers with various histologies, some sampled after neoadjuvant chemotherapy. Whole-study results and caveats: Tumors had more T cell infiltration than uninvolved lung, per TCRbeta sequencing and CD3 counts. Immunotypes IM1 and IM2 had similar TCR-derived T-cell fractions. Recurrence-free survival showed no association with tumor T-cell fraction.

The CDR3 is 15 amino acids. Germline V gene sequence: CDR1 SGHRS, CDR2 YFSETQ. The V gene end was trimmed by 1 base and the J gene end by 8 bases; junction bases not matched to a gene: 9. The sequenced sample consisted of lung tumor tissue. The receptor's source is a human donor with non-small cell lung cancer. The chain joins TRBV5-1 to TRBJ1-2; TRBD1 agrees at 9 bases. As DNA, the CDR3 is TGCGCCAGCAGCTTGCGGACAGGGGTGATGGAAGGCTACACCTTC. This sequence encodes CASSLRTGVMEGYTF.